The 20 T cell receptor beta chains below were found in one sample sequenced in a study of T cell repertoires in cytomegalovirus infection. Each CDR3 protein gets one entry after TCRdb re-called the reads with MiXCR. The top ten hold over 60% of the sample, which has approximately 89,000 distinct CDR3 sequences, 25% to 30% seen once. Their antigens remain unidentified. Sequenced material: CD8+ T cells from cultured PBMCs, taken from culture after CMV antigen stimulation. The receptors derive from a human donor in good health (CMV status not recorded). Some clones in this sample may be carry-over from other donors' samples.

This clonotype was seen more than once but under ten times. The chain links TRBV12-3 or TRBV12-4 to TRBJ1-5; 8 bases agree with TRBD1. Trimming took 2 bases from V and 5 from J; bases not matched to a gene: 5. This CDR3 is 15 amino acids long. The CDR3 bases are TGTGCCAGCAGTTTACAGGGACAGGTTGATCAGCCCCAGCATTTT. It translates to CASSLQGQVDQPQHF.

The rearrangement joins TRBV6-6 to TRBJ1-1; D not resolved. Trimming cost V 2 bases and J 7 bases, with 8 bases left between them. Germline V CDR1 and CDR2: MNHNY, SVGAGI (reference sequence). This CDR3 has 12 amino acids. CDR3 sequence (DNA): TGTGCCAGCAGTTACGGGCAGCTTGAAGCTTTCTTT. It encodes CASSYGQLEAFF.

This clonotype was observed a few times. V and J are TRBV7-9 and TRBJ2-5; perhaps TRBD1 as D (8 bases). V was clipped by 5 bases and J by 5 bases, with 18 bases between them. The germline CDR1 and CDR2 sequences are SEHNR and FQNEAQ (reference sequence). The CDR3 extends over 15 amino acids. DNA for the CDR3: TGTGCCAGCAGCCTAAACGGACAGGGAGGGGAGACCCAGTACTTC. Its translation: CASSLNGQGGETQYF.

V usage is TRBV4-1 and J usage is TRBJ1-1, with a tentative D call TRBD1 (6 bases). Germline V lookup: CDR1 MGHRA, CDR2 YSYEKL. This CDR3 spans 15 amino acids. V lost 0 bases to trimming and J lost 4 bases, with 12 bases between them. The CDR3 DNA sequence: TGCGCCAGCAGCCAAGAGGGGGGGCTGGGCACTGAAGCTTTCTTT. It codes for CASSQEGGLGTEAFF.

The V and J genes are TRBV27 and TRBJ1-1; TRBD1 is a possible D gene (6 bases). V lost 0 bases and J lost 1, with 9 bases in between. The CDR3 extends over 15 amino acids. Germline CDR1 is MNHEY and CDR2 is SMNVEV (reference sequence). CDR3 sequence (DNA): TGTGCCAGCAGTTTATCGACGGGGGCGAACACTGAAGCTTTCTTT. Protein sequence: CASSLSTGANTEAFF.

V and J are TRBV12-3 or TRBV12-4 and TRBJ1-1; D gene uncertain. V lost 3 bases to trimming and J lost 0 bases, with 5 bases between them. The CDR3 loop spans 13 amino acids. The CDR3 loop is CASSFRVNTEAFF. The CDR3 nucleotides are TGTGCCAGCAGTTTTCGGGTGAACACTGAAGCTTTCTTT.

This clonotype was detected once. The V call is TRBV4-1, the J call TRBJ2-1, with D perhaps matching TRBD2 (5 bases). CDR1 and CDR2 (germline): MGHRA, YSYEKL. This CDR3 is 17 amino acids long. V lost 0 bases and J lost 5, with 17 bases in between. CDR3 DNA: TGCGCCAGCAGCCAAGAAGAATGGGGTTTCGGGGACAATGAGCAGTTCTTC. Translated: CASSQEEWGFGDNEQFF.

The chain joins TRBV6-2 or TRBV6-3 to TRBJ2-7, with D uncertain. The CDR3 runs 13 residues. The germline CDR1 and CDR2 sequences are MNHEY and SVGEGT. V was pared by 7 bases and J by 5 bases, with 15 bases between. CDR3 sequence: CASTPFRANEQYF. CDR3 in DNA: TGTGCCAGCACCCCCTTTAGGGCTAACGAGCAGTACTTC.

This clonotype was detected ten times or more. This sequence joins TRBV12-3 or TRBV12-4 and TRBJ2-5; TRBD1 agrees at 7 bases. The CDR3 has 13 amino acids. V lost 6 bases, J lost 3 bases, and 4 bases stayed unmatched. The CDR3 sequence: CASRVQGKETQYF. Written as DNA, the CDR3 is TGTGCCAGCAGAGTACAGGGGAAAGAGACCCAGTACTTC.

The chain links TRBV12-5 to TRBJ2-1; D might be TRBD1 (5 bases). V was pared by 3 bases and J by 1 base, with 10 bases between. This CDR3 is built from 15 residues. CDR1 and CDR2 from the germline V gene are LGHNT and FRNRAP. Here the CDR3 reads CASGLDQGSYNEQFF. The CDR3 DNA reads TGTGCTAGTGGTTTAGACCAGGGATCCTACAATGAGCAGTTCTTC.

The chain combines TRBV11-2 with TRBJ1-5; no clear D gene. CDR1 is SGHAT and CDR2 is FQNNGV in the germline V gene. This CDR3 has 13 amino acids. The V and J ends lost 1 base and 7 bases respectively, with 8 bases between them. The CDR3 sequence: CASSLADWQPQHF. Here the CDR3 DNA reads TGTGCCAGCAGCTTAGCCGACTGGCAGCCCCAGCATTTT. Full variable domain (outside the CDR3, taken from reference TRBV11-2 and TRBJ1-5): EAGVAQSPRYKIIEKRQSVAFWCNPISGHATLYWYQQILGQGPKLLIQFQNNGVVDDSQLPKDRFSAERLKGVDSTLKIQPAKLEDSAVYLCASSLADWQPQHFGDGTRLSIL.

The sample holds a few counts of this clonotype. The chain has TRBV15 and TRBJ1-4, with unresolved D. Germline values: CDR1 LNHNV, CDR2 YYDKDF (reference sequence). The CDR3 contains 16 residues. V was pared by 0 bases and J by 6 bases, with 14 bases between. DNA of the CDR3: TGTGCCACCAGCAGAGATCCGGGCAGAGGTGATGAAAAACTGTTTTTT. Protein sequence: CATSRDPGRGDEKLFF.

Here the CDR3 reads CASSPRTGEGTDTQYF. CDR3 nucleotides: TGTGCCAGCTCACCACGGACAGGGGAGGGGACAGATACGCAGTATTTT. This rearrangement joins TRBV18 to TRBJ2-3, with TRBD1 matching over 9 bases. CDR3 length equals 16 residues. Germline V gene lookup returns CDR1 KGHSH and CDR2 LQKENI. V dropped 1 base and J dropped 3; count of bases not matched to a gene: 5.

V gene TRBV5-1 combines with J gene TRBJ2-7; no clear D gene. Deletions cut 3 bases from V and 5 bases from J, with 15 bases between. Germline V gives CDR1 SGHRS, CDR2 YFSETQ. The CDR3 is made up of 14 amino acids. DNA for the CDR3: TGCGCCAGCAGCTCCCGATTATCTGGGGACGAGCAGTACTTC. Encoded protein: CASSSRLSGDEQYF.

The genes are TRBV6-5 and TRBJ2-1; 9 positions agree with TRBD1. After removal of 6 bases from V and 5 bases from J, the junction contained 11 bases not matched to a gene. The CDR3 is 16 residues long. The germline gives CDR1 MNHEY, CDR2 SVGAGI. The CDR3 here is CASRLLQGAPDNEQFF. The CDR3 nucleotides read TGTGCCAGCAGGCTATTACAGGGGGCTCCAGACAATGAGCAGTTCTTC.

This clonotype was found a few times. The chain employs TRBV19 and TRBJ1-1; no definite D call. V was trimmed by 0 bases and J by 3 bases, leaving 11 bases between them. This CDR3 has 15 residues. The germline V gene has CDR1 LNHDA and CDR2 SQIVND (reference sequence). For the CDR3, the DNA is TGTGCCAGTAGTATAGAGGTCAGAGCTCACACTGAAGCTTTCTTT. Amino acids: CASSIEVRAHTEAFF.

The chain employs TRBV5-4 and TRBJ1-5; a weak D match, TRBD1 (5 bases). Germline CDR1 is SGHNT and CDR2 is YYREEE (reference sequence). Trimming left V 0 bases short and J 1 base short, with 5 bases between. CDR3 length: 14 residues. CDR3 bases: TGTGCCAGCAGCTTGGACAGGAGCAATCAGCCCCAGCATTTT. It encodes CASSLDRSNQPQHF.

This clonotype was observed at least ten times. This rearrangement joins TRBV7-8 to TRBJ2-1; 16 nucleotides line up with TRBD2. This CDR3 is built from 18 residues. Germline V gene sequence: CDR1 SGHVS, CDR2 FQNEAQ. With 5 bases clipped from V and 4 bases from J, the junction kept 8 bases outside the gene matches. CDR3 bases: TGTGCCAGCAGCCCGGGACTAGCGGGGGGGCCGTTGTACAATGAGCAGTTCTTC. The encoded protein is CASSPGLAGGPLYNEQFF.

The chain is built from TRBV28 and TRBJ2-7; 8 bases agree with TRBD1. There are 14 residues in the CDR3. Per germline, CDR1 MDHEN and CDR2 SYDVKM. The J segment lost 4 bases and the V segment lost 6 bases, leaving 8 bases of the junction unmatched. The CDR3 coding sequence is TGTGCCAGCAGCGCCGTCAGGGGGCTGTACGAGCAGTACTTC. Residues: CASSAVRGLYEQYF.

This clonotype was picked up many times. DNA for the CDR3: TGCGCCAGCAGTGAGCAGACAGGGTACTATGGCTACACCTTC. This encodes CASSEQTGYYGYTF. The chain combines TRBV10-2 with TRBJ1-2, with 7 bases lining up with TRBD1. The germline gives CDR1 WSHSY, CDR2 SAAADI. The V and J ends lost 2 bases and 3 bases, in that order; junction bases with no gene match: 3. The CDR3 is 14 amino acids.